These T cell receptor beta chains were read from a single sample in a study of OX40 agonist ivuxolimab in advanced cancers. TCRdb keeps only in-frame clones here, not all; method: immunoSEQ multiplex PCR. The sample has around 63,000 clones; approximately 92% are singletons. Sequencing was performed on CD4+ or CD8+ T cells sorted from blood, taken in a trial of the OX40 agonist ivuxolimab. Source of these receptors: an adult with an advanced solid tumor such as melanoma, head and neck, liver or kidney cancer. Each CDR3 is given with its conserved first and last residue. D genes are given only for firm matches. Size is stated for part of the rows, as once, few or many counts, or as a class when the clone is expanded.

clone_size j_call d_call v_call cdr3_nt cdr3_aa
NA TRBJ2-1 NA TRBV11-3 TGTGCCAGCAGCTTAGATCAGAATCGGGTCGATGAGCAGTTCTTC CASSLDQNRVDEQFF
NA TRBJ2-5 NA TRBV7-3 TGTGCCAGCAGCTTACGGGGTTCCGGGACCCAGTACTTC CASSLRGSGTQYF
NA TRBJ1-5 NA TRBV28 TGTGCCAGCAGTTTATGGCAGGGTGAGGACCAGCCCCAGCATTTT CASSLWQGEDQPQHF
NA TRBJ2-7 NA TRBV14 TGTGCCAGCAGCCAAGTGGAGGGGGCAGGCTCCTACGAGCAGTACTTC CASSQVEGAGSYEQYF
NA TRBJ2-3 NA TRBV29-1 TGCAGCGTTGAAGATCGGGTCACCGGACTGTTTAGCACAGATACGCAGTATTTT CSVEDRVTGLFSTDTQYF
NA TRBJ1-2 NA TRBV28 TGTGCCAGCAGTTCCTCGGGGATATATGGCTACACCTTC CASSSSGIYGYTF
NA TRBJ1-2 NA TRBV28 TGTGCCAGCAGTTTAACGGGATTGTATGGCTACACCTTC CASSLTGLYGYTF
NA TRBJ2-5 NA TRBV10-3 TGTGCCATCAGTGAGGTCCACAGGGAAGGGGAGACCCAGTACTTC CAISEVHREGETQYF
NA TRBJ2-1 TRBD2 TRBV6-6 TGTGCCAGCAGCCGGACTAGCGGATACAATGAGCAGTTCTTC CASSRTSGYNEQFF
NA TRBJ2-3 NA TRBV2 TGTGCCAGCAGTGATGGGCGCGTCGTGAGCACAGATACGCAGTATTTT CASSDGRVVSTDTQYF
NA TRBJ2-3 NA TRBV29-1 TGCAGCGTTGCCGGGGCAGGGAGTGCCCCAGATACGCAGTATTTT CSVAGAGSAPDTQYF
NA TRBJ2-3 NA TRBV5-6 TGTGCCAGCAGCTCCAAACCCACAGATACGCAGTATTTT CASSSKPTDTQYF
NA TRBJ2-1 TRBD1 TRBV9 TGTGCCAGCAGCTCCACAGGGGCAACCTACAATGAGCAGTTCTTC CASSSTGATYNEQFF
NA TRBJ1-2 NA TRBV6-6 TGTGCCAGCAGTTACTCCCAATATGGCTACACCTTC CASSYSQYGYTF
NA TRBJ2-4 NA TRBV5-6 TGTGCCAGCAGCTTGTTTAAAAACATTCAGTACTTC CASSLFKNIQYF
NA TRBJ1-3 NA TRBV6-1 TGTGCCAGCAGTCAACCTTCATACTCTGGAAACACCATATATTTT CASSQPSYSGNTIYF
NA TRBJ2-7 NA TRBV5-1 TGCGCCAGCAGCTTAGAGGTTTTTGGGACCTACGAGCAGTACTTC CASSLEVFGTYEQYF
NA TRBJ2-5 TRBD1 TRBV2 TGTGCCAGCATGCGGACAGGGTTGGAGACCCAGTACTTC CASMRTGLETQYF
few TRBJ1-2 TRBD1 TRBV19 TGTGCCAGTACCCCGCGGACAGGGCGCTATGGCTACACCTTC CASTPRTGRYGYTF
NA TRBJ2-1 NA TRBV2 TGTGCCAGCACCGAGGGTTTTCTTCTTAATGAGCAGTTCTTC CASTEGFLLNEQFF
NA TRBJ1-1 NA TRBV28 TGTGCCAGCGGGTTACCTTCAGGGTCCGCTTTCTTT CASGLPSGSAFF
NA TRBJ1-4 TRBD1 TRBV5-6 TGTGCCAGCAGCCTACAGGGGGCTGGGAAAAAACTGTTTTTT CASSLQGAGKKLFF
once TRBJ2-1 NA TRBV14 TGTGCCAGCAGCCAGGGAAAGGGATACCAAAGGCACAATGAGCAGTTCTTC CASSQGKGYQRHNEQFF
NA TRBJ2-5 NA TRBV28 TGTGCCAGCATAGGAGGGGGCGCGGGGCAAGAGACCCAGTACTTC CASIGGGAGQETQYF
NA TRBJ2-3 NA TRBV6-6 TGTGCCAGCAGTTCGTTCGGAGATACGCAGTATTTT CASSSFGDTQYF
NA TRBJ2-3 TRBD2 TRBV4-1 TGCGCCAGCAGCACGACTAGCGGGGGGCCGGATACGCAGTATTTT CASSTTSGGPDTQYF
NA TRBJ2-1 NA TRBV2 TGTGCCAGCAGTAAAGTTGATCGAGGACGGATCTACAATGAGCAGTTCTTC CASSKVDRGRIYNEQFF
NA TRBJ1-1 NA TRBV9 TGTGCCAGCAGCGTAGCTTCGCTCGGGCAGATGAACACTGAAGCTTTCTTT CASSVASLGQMNTEAFF
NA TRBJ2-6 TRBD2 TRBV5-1 TGCGCCAGCAGCCCGGCCAGCGGGGGGCTTTTTGGGGCCAACGTCCTGACTTTC CASSPASGGLFGANVLTF
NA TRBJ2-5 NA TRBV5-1 TGCGCCAGCAGCCCCAACCCCCAAGAGACCCAGTACTTC CASSPNPQETQYF
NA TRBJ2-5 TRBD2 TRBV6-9 TGTGCCAGCAAGGGGAGGGGTTGGCAAGAGACCCAGTACTTC CASKGRGWQETQYF
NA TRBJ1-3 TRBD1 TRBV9 TGTGCCAGCAGCTTTCGGGACAGGGGGAGAGGAAACACCATATATTTT CASSFRDRGRGNTIYF
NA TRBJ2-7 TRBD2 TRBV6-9 TGTGCCAGCAGTTACGGGACTAGCTACGAGCAGTACTTC CASSYGTSYEQYF
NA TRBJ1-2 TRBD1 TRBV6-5 TGTGCCAGCAGTACGGCAGGGGGAGCTAACTATGGCTACACCTTC CASSTAGGANYGYTF
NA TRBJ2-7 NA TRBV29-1 TGCAGCGTTACCGAGGCCTACGAGCAGTACTTC CSVTEAYEQYF
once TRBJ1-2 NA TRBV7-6 TGTGCCAGCAGCTTAGCTGAGGATTATGGCTACACCTTC CASSLAEDYGYTF
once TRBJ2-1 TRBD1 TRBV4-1 TGCGCCAGCAGCCAAGGAGGGGGCCGGTACAATGAGCAGTTCTTC CASSQGGGRYNEQFF
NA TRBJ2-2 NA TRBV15 TGTGCCACCAGCAGAGAGACCCCCGGTAACACCGGGGAGCTGTTTTTT CATSRETPGNTGELFF
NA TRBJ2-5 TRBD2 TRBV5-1 TGCGCCAGCAGCGACGGGGGGACCGCAGGGGAGACCCAGTACTTC CASSDGGTAGETQYF
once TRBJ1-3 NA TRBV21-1 TGTGCCAGCAGCACCTTAACAGGGGACTCTGGAAACACCATATATTTT CASSTLTGDSGNTIYF
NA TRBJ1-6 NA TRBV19 TGTGCCAGTAGTATTACTTGGAGCTCCTATAATTCACCCCTCCACTTT CASSITWSSYNSPLHF